This is a list of T cell receptor beta chains from one sample in a study of Graves' ophthalmopathy and Graves' hyperthyroidism. Each CDR3 protein gets one entry after TCRdb re-called the multiplex PCR reads with MiXCR. The table includes some 150,000 distinct CDR3 sequences, roughly 36% detected once. The sequencing input was peripheral blood. Receptors were obtained from a young man with Graves' ophthalmopathy. Each CDR3 is given with its conserved first and last residue. Fields, in order: V gene, clone size, J gene, D gene, CDR3 DNA, CDR3 protein. D genes are given only for firm matches. Part of the rows lack a size; the others show once, few, many or a class for expanded clones.

TRBV7-9	many	TRBJ2-5	-	TGTGCCAGCAGCTTAGCGGGAGGTCTAGAGACCCAGTACTTC	CASSLAGGLETQYF
TRBV4-3	many	TRBJ2-7	-	TGCGCCAGCAGCCAAGATAGGGGCTTCGAGCAGTACTTC	CASSQDRGFEQYF
TRBV28	many	TRBJ1-1	TRBD1	TGTGCCAGCAGTTTGACAGGGGGGGGCACTGAAGCTTTCTTT	CASSLTGGGTEAFF
TRBV28	-	TRBJ2-7	-	TGTGCCAGCAGTTTCCCCGCCATGGACGGGACCTACGAGCAGTACTTC	CASSFPAMDGTYEQYF
TRBV27	few	TRBJ2-5	TRBD2	TGTGCCAGCAGTTCCCCGAACGATTTAGCGGGAGCGGGGGAGACCCAGTACTTC	CASSSPNDLAGAGETQYF
TRBV12-3/TRBV12-4	many	TRBJ2-7	-	TGTGCCAGCAGTAGAAGTTCGGGACATCAGTTTTACGAGCAGTACTTC	CASSRSSGHQFYEQYF
TRBV7-8	-	TRBJ2-7	-	TGTGCCAGCAGCTCCCGGGGCGGGGAGCAGTACTTC	CASSSRGGEQYF
TRBV10-3	many	TRBJ1-5	-	TGTGCCATCAGTGGGAGCGGGGGCAATCAGCCCCAGCATTTT	CAISGSGGNQPQHF
TRBV15	-	TRBJ1-6	-	TGTGCCACCAGCAGAGTGCATAATTCACCCCTCCACTTT	CATSRVHNSPLHF
TRBV20-1	many	TRBJ2-7	-	TGCAGTGCCAGGCAGGGTCATTCGTACGAGCAGTACTTC	CSARQGHSYEQYF
TRBV10-3	many	TRBJ2-7	TRBD1	TGTGCCATCAGCCCGGGACAGCTCGAAGCCTACGAGCAGTACTTC	CAISPGQLEAYEQYF
TRBV6-5	few	TRBJ2-2	TRBD1	TGTGCCAGCCGGGACAGAGTGTTTGTGCTGTTTTTT	CASRDRVFVLFF
TRBV7-2	many	TRBJ2-5	TRBD2	TGTGCCAGCAGCTTAGGCGGGAGTATGGAGACCCAGTACTTC	CASSLGGSMETQYF
TRBV7-9	-	TRBJ2-7	TRBD2	TGTGCCAGCAGCCTACTAGCGGGAGGGCCCGACGAGCAGTACTTC	CASSLLAGGPDEQYF
TRBV6-2/TRBV6-3	many	TRBJ1-2	TRBD1	TGTGCCAGCAGTTACTCGTGGGCGACCCGGGACAGCATTCTTTTTAACTATGGCTACACCTTC	CASSYSWATRDSILFNYGYTF
TRBV12-3/TRBV12-4	many	TRBJ1-1	-	TGTGCCAGCAGGCCCGACAGTCGGACTGAAGCTTTCTTT	CASRPDSRTEAFF
TRBV6-2/TRBV6-3	-	TRBJ2-6	TRBD1	TGTGCCAGCAGTTACCACGGACAGGGCGTCTCTGGGGCCAACGTCCTGACTTTC	CASSYHGQGVSGANVLTF